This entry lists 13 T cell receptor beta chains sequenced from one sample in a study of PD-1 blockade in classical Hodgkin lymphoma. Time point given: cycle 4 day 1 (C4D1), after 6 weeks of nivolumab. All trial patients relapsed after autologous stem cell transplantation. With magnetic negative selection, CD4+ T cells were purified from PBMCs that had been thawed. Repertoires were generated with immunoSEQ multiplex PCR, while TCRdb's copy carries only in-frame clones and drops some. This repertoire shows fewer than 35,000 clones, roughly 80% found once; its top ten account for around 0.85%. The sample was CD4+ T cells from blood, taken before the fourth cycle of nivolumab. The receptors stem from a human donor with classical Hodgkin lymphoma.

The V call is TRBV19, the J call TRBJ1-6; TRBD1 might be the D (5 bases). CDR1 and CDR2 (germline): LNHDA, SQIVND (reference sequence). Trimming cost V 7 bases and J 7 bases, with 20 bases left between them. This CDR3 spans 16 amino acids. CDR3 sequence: CASTPRAQGNNSPLHF. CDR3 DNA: TGTGCCAGTACCCCAAGGGCCCAGGGTAACAATTCACCCCTCCACTTT.

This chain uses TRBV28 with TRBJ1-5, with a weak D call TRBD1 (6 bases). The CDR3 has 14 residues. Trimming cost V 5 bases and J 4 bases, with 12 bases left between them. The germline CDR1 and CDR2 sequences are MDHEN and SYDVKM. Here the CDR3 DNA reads TGTGCCAGCAGTCGTACAGGGATTAATCAGCCCCAGCATTTT. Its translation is CASSRTGINQPQHF.

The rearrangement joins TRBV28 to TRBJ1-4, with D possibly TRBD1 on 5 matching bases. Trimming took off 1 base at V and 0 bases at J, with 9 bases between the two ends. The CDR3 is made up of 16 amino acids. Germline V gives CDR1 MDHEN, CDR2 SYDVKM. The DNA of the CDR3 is TGTGCCAGCAGTTTATTGTGGGGCTCAACTAATGAAAAACTGTTTTTT. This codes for CASSLLWGSTNEKLFF.

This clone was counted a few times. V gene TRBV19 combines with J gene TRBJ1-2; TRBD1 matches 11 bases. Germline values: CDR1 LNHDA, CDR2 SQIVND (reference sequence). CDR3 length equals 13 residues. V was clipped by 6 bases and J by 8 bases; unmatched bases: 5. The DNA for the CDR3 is TGTGCCAGTAGCAAGGACAGGGGGCACGGCTACACCTTC. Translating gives CASSKDRGHGYTF.

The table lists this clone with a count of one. CDR3 sequence: CAWSVRGLRAYEQYF. Here the CDR3 DNA reads TGTGCCTGGAGTGTAAGGGGGCTAAGGGCCTACGAGCAGTACTTC. The chain has TRBV30 and TRBJ2-7, with TRBD1 matching 7 bases. The ends lost 0 bases at V and 2 bases at J; junction bases unmatched: 7. CDR3 length equals 15 residues. Germline assignment: CDR1 GTSNPN and CDR2 SVGIG (reference sequence).

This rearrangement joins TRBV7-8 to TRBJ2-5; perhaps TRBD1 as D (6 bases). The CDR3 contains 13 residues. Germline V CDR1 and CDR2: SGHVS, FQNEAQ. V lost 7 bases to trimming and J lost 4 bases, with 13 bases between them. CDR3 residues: CASILGAGETQYF. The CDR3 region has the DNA TGTGCCAGCATCCTGGGGGCAGGAGAGACCCAGTACTTC.

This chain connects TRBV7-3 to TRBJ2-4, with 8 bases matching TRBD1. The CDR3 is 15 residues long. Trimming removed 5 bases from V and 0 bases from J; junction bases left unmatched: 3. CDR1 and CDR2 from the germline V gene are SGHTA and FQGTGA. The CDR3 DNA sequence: TGTGCCAGCAGCCAGCAGGGGGCAGCCAAAAACATTCAGTACTTC. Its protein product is CASSQQGAAKNIQYF.

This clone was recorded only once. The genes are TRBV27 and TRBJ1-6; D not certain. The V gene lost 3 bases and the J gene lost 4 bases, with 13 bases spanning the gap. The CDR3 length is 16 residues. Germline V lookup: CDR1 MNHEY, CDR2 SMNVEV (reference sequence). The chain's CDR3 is CASSFRQIGYNSPLHF. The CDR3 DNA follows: TGTGCCAGCAGTTTTAGGCAGATTGGTTATAATTCACCCCTCCACTTT.

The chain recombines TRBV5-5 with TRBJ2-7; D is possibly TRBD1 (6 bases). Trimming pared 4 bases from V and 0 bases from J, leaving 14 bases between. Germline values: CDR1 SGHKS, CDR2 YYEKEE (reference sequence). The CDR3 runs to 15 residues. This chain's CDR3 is CASSPTDSSSYEQYF. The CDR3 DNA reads TGTGCCAGCAGCCCAACGGACAGTAGCTCCTACGAGCAGTACTTC. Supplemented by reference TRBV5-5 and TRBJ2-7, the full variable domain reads DAGVTQSPTHLIKTRGQQVTLRCSPISGHKSVSWYQQVLGQGPQFIFQYYEKEERGRGNFPDRFSARQFPNYSSELNVNALLLGDSALYLCASSPTDSSSYEQYFGPGTRLTVT.

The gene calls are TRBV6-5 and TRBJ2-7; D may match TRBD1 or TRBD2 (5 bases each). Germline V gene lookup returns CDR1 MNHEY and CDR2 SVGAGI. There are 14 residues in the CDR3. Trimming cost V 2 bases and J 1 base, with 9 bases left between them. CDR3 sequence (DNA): TGTGCCAGCAGTTACGGGGGAACGTCCTACGAGCAGTACTTC. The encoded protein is CASSYGGTSYEQYF.

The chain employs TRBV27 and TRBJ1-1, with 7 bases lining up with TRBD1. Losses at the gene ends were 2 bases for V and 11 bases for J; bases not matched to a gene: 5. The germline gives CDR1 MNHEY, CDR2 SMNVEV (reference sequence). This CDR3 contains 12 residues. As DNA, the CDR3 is TGTGCCAGCAGTTTACGCACAGGGGTGGCTTTCTTT. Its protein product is CASSLRTGVAFF.

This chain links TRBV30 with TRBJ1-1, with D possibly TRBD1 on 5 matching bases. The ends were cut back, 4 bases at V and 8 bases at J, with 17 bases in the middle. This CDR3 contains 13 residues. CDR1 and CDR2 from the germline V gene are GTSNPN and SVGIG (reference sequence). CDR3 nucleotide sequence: TGTGCCTGGATTGGCGGAGGGGTGGGGGAAGCTTTCTTT. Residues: CAWIGGGVGEAFF.

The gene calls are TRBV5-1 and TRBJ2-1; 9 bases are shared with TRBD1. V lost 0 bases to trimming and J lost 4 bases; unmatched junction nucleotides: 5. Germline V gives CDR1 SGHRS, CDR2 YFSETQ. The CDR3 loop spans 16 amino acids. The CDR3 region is CASSLVRDRVYNEQFF. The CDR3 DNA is TGCGCCAGCAGCTTGGTCCGGGACAGGGTGTACAATGAGCAGTTCTTC.